The sequence of this T cell receptor beta chain was determined in a study of T cells in Graves' hyperthyroidism and ophthalmopathy. In the study overall: It was at initial diagnosis, before any treatment, that peripheral blood was collected.

Amplification of TCR beta CDR3 regions was performed using RNA transcripts as template. In the first-round RT-PCR of the TCR CDR3, the HTBI primer set was used. TCRdb re-derived calls from the multiplex PCR reads in MiXCR, one entry per CDR3 protein. This sample carries a few hundred thousand distinct CDR3 sequences, 13% of them seen once, and the ten largest clones take around 20%. Study-wide results and caveats: The model foresaw ophthalmopathy a median roughly 6 months prior to onset.

This clonotype was found many times. Its antigen is undetermined. Those with hyperthyroidism were 18 to 65 years old, newly diagnosed, and ill for under 2 months. The clonotype was recovered from a man aged 25-45 years with Graves' hyperthyroidism that later progressed to Graves' ophthalmopathy. The sample taken for sequencing was blood.

For the CDR3, the DNA is TGTGCCAGCAGTTTCCGACAGGGCAATCAGCCCCAGCATTTT. As protein: CASSFRQGNQPQHF. This chain links TRBV27 with TRBJ1-5; tentatively, D is TRBD1 (6 bases). Germline V CDR1 and CDR2: MNHEY, SMNVEV (reference sequence). The CDR3 has 14 amino acids. V shed 3 bases and J shed 2 bases, with 8 bases lying between them.